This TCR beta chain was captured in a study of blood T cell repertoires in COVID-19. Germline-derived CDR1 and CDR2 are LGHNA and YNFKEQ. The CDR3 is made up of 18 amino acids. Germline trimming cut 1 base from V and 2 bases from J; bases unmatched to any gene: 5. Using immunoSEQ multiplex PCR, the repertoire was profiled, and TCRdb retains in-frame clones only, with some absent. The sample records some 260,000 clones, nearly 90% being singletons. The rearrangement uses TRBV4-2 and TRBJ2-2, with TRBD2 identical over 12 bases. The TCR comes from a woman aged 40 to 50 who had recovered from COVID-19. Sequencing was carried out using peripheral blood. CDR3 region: CASSQVLAGGINTGELFF. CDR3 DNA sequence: TGTGCCAGCAGCCAAGTGCTAGCGGGAGGGATAAACACCGGGGAGCTGTTTTTT.